The source of this TCR beta chain is a study of Graves' ophthalmopathy and Graves' hyperthyroidism. Study-level points and caveats: Most thyroid clonotypes expanded beyond 0.001 frequency were also found in blood.

Amplified material comprised TCR beta CDR3 regions derived from RNA transcripts. An opening RT-PCR round employed HTBI primers and preceded a second-round multiplex PCR. MiXCR was run by TCRdb on the multiplex PCR reads, yielding one entry per CDR3 protein. Here the sample spans under 350,000 distinct CDR3 sequences, 15% to 20% being singletons. This clonotype was observed many times. No antigen is known for it. CDR3 length: 12 amino acids. Trimming pared 4 bases from V and 5 bases from J, leaving 8 bases between. In germline, CDR1 is KGHSH, CDR2 LQKENI. This chain connects TRBV18 to TRBJ2-5; D unclear. Specimen: peripheral blood. The receptor was derived from an adult man with Graves' ophthalmopathy. Here the CDR3 reads CASSHPLETQYF. The CDR3 DNA sequence: TGTGCCAGCTCACATCCCCTGGAGACCCAGTACTTC. Variable domain in full (rest from reference TRBV18 and TRBJ2-5): NAGVMQNPRHLVRRRGQEARLRCSPMKGHSHVYWYRQLPEEGLKFMVYLQKENIIDESGMPKERFSAEFPKEGPSILRIQQVVRGDSAAYFCASSHPLETQYFGPGTRLLVL.